This TCR beta chain appears in the sequencing data of a study of T cell responses to AZD1222 COVID-19 vaccine. Some clones are missing from TCRdb's copy, which holds only in-frame ones; the method was immunoSEQ multiplex PCR. The table shows more than 150,000 clones, with around 90% occurring only once. The germline V gene encodes CDR1 SNHLY and CDR2 FYNNEI. Trimming removed 8 bases from V and 6 bases from J, with 17 bases in between. The length of the CDR3 is 14 residues. This sample comprised peripheral blood, obtained on day 0 of AZD1222 vaccination. The chain combines TRBV2 with TRBJ1-5; D gene unclear. This TCR was sampled from an adult in good health. CDR3 sequence: CASHAGVGGQPQHF. In nucleotides, the CDR3 is TGTGCCAGCCATGCAGGAGTTGGCGGTCAGCCCCAGCATTTT.